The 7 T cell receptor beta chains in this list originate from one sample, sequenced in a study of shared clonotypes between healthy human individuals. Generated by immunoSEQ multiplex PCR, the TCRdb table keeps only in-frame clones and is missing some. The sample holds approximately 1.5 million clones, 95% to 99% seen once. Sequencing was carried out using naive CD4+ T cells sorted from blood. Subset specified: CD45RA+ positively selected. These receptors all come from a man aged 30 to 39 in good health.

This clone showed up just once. CDR3: CASRKTGRGGSYEQYF. In DNA form, the CDR3 reads TGTGCCAGTAGGAAAACAGGGCGGGGAGGCTCCTACGAGCAGTACTTC. The J gene is TRBJ2-7, the V gene TRBV19; D may match TRBD1 or TRBD2 (6 bases each). The V and J ends lost 6 bases and 0 bases respectively, with 18 bases between them. The CDR3 is 16 residues long. Germline CDR1 is LNHDA and CDR2 is SQIVND (reference sequence).

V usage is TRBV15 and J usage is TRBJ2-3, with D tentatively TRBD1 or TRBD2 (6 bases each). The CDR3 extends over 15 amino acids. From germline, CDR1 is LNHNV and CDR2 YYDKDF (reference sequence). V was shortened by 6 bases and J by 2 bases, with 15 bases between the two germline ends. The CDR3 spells CATRGGLSPTDTQYF. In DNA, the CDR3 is TGTGCCACCAGAGGGGGACTCTCACCCACAGATACGCAGTATTTT.

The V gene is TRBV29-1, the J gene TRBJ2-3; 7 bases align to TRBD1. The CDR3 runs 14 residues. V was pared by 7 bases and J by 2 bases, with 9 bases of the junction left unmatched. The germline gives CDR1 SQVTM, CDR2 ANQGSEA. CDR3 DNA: TGCAGCGGATTGGGACAGAAAGACACAGATACGCAGTATTTT. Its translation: CSGLGQKDTDTQYF.

The CDR3 DNA reads as TGTGCCAGCAGCCGGGACAGGGCCCCTTCCGGGGAGCTGTTTTTT. It specifies CASSRDRAPSGELFF. The rearrangement uses TRBV9 and TRBJ2-2; 9 bases line up with TRBD1. The CDR3 is 15 residues long. V dropped 4 bases and J dropped 6; count of bases not matched to a gene: 7. Germline-derived CDR1 and CDR2 are SGDLS and YYNGEE.

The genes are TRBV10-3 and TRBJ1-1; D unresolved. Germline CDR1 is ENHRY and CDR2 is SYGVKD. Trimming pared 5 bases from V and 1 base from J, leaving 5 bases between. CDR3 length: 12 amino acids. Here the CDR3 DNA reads TGTGCCATCAGTCGACAGAACACTGAAGCTTTCTTT. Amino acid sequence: CAISRQNTEAFF.

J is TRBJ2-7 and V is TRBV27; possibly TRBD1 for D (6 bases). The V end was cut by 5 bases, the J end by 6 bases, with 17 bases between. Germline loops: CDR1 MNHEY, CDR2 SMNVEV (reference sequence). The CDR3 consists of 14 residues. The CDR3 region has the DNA TGTGCCAGCAGTGAACAGGGTTTTCAGGGCGAGCAGTACTTC. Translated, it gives CASSEQGFQGEQYF.

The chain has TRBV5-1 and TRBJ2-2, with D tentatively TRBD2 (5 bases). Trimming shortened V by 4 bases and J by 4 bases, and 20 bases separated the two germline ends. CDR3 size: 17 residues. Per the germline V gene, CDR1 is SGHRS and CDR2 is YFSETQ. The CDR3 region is CASSRGLGLGSTGELFF. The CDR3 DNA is TGCGCCAGCAGCCGCGGTTTGGGGTTGGGGAGCACCGGGGAGCTGTTTTTT.